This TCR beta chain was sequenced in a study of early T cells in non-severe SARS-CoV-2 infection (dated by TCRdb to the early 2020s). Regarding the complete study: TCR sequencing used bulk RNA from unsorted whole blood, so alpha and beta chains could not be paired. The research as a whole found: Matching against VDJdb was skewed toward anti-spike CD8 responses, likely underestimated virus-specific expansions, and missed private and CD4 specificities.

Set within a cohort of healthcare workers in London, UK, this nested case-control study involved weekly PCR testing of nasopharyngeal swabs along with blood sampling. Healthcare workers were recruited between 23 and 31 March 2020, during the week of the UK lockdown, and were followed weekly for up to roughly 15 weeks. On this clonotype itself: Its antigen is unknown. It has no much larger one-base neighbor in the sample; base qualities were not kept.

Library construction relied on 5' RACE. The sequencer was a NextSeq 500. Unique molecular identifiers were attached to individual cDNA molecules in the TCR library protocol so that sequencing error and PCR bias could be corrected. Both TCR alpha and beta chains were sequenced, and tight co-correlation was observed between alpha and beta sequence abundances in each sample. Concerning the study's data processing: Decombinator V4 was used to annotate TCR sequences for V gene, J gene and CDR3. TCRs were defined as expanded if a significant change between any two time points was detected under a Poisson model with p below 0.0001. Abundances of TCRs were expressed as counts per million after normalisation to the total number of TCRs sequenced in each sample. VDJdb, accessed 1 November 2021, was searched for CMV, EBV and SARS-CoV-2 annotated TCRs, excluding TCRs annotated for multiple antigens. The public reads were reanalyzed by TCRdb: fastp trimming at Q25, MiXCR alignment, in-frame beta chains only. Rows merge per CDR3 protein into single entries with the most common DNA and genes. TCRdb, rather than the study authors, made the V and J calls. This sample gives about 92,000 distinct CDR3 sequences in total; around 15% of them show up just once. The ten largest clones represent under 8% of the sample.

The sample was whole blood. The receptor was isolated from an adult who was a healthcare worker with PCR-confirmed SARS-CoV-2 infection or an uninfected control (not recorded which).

The CDR3 has the sequence CSARDLAAGGLSYNEQFF. The nucleotide sequence reads TGCAGTGCTAGAGATCTCGCAGCGGGGGGGCTCTCCTACAATGAGCAGTTCTTC. Recombination connected TRBV20-1 to TRBJ2-1, and 10 bases in between align with TRBD2. CDR3 length: 18 amino acids, cysteine to phenylalanine. Here the CDR3 DNA is all that survives: 54 bases in frame from base 1. CDR1 is given as DFQATT and CDR2 as SNEGSKA, both from the germline V gene (reference sequence). For this chain, trimming is 0 bases at the V end and 0 bases at the J end, and the number of junction bases without a gene match is 8.